The entry below describes one T cell receptor (beta chain). These data originate in a study of OX40 agonist ivuxolimab in advanced cancers. Method: immunoSEQ multiplex PCR; TCRdb's copy keeps in-frame clones and lacks some. Among 60,000 to 70,000 clones listed, roughly four fifths were seen once. After removal of 6 bases from V and 7 bases from J, the junction contained 14 bases not matched to a gene. The CDR3 length is 16 residues. Germline V gives CDR1 SGHDN, CDR2 FVKESK. The chain recombines TRBV14 with TRBJ2-1; 8 positions match TRBD2. The TCR sequence derives from an adult with an advanced solid tumor such as melanoma, head and neck, liver or kidney cancer. Sequences were derived from CD4+ or CD8+ T cells sorted from blood, sampled in a trial of the OX40 agonist ivuxolimab. CDR3 protein: CASSHRTGTRGNEQFF. The CDR3, as DNA: TGTGCCAGCAGTCACCGTACCGGGACTAGGGGTAATGAGCAGTTCTTC.